The 7 T cell receptor beta chains presented below share a single source sample, sequenced in a study of lymphopenia after photon versus proton radiotherapy. The method was immunoSEQ multiplex PCR; TCRdb's version includes in-frame clones alone and lacks a portion of them. The repertoire holds about 64,000 clones, with around 90% as singletons. The sequenced sample was peripheral blood, obtained from a patient treated with proton-based radiotherapy. The receptors originated from an elderly man with esophageal cancer.

V is TRBV10-3 and J is TRBJ1-5; D not resolved. The germline CDR1 and CDR2 sequences are ENHRY and SYGVKD. The CDR3 extends over 10 amino acids. V lost 8 bases and J lost 9, with 8 bases in between. The CDR3 coding sequence is TGTGCCATCGGAATCCGGCCCCAGCATTTT. Its translation is CAIGIRPQHF.

The gene calls are TRBV7-2 and TRBJ2-1; D gene unclear. Trimming took 5 bases from V and 5 from J, leaving 16 bases between them. CDR1 is SGHTA and CDR2 is FQGNSA in the germline V gene. The CDR3 has 15 amino acids. CDR3 residues: CASSPPPAAHNEQFF. CDR3 coding DNA: TGTGCCAGCAGCCCCCCCCCGGCCGCCCACAATGAGCAGTTCTTC.

The gene calls are TRBV25-1 and TRBJ2-7; TRBD2 might be the D (6 bases). The CDR3 sequence is 14 residues long. Germline V gene sequence: CDR1 MGHDK, CDR2 SYGVNS. The V end lost 3 bases, the J end lost 5 bases, and 14 bases lay between the germline ends. CDR3 protein: CASSDGRTTNEQYF. The CDR3 DNA reads as TGTGCCAGCAGTGATGGGAGGACTACCAACGAGCAGTACTTC.

Turning to this clone: At one boundary the junction diverges from the germline segment, which might be a read error. The V gene is TRBV7-7, the J gene TRBJ2-5; 8 bases are shared with TRBD2. This CDR3 region has 15 residues. Germline CDR1 and CDR2: SSHAT and FNYEAQ (reference sequence). CDR3 sequence (DNA): TGTGCTAGCAGCCTAAGACCTAGCGGGCAAGAGACCCAGTACTTC. It codes for CASSLRPSGQETQYF.

This clone has just one count. The chain carries TRBV6-4 and TRBJ1-2; D might be TRBD1 (6 bases). Trimming shortened V by 0 bases and J by 4 bases, and 12 bases separated the two germline ends. The CDR3 extends over 15 amino acids. In germline, CDR1 is MRHNA, CDR2 SNTAGT. The CDR3 region has the DNA TGTGCCAGCAGTGACTCAGTCCAGGGGAGCTATGGCTACACCTTC. This sequence encodes CASSDSVQGSYGYTF.

The V call is TRBV7-8, the J call TRBJ1-2; no firm D call. The germline gives CDR1 SGHVS, CDR2 FQNEAQ. The CDR3 contains 14 residues. V dropped 3 bases and J dropped 4 bases, with 12 bases sitting between them. The DNA for the CDR3 is TGTGCCAGCAGCTTGCGTAGGGTCCCCTATGGCTACACCTTC. The encoded protein is CASSLRRVPYGYTF.

This clone occurred a few times. The chain uses TRBV7-2 and TRBJ1-4, with TRBD1 matching 7 bases. This CDR3 region has 14 residues. V shed 6 bases, J shed 6 bases, and the junction held 7 bases outside the gene matches. Germline CDR1 and CDR2: SGHTA and FQGNSA. The CDR3 reads CASRPGQPYEKLFF. The CDR3 DNA follows: TGTGCCAGCAGGCCGGGACAGCCCTATGAAAAACTGTTTTTT.